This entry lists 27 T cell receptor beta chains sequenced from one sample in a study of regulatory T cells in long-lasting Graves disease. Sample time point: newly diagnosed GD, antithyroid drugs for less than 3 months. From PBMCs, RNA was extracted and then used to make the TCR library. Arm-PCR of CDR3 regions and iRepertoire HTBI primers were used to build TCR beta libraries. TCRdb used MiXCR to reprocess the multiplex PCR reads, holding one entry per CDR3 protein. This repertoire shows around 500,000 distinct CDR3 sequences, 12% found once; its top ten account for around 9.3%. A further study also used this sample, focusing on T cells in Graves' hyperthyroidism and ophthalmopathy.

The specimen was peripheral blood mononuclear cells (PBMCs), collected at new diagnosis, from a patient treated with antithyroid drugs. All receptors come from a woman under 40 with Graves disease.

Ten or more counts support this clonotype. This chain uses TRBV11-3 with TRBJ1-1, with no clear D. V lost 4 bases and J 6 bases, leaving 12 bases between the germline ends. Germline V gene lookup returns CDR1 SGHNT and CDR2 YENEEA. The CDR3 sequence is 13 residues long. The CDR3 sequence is CASSWMWEPEAFF. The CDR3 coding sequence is TGTGCCAGCAGCTGGATGTGGGAGCCTGAAGCTTTCTTT.

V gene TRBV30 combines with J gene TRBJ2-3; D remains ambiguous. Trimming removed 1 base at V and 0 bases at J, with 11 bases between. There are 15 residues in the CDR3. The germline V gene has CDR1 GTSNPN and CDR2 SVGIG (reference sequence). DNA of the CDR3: TGTGCCTGGAGTGCGGAGATAGCTAGCACAGATACGCAGTATTTT. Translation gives CAWSAEIASTDTQYF.

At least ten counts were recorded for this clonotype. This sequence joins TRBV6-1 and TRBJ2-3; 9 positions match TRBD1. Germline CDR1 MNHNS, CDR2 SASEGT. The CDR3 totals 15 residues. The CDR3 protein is CGSSRRTGDSDTQYF. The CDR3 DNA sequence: TGTGGCAGTAGTCGCAGGACAGGGGACTCAGATACGCAGTATTTT.

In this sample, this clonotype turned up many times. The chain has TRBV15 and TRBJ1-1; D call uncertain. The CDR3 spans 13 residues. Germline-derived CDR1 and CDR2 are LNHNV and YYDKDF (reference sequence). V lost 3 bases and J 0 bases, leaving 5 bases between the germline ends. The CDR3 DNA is TGTGCCACCAGCAGGAAAATGAACACTGAAGCTTTCTTT. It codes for CATSRKMNTEAFF.

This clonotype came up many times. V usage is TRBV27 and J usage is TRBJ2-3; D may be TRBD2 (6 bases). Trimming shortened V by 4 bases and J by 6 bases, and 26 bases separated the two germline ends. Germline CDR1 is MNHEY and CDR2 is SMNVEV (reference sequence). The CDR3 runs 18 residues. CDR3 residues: CASSSLRRGRPGSDTQYF. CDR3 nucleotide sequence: TGTGCCAGCAGTTCCCTCAGGAGGGGCAGGCCAGGGTCCGATACGCAGTATTTT.

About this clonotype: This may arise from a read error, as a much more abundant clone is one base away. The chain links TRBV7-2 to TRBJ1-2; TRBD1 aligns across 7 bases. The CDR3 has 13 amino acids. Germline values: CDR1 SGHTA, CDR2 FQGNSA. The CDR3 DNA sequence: TGTGCCAGCAGCCAGGGGGGGAACTATGGCCACACCTTC. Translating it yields CASSQGGNYGHTF. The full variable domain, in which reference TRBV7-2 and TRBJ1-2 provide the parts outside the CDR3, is GAGVSQSPSNKVTEKGKDVELRCDPISGHTALYWYRQSLGQGLEFLIYFQGNSAPDKSGLPSDRFSAERTGGSVSTLTIQRTQQEDSAVYLCASSQGGNYGHTFGSGTRLTVV.

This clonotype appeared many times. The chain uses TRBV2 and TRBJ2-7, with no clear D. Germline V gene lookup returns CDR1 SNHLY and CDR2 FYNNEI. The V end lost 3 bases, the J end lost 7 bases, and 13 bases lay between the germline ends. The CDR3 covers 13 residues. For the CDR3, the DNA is TGTGCCAGCAGTGAGGTCACAGCTGGGGAGCAGTACTTC. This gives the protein CASSEVTAGEQYF.

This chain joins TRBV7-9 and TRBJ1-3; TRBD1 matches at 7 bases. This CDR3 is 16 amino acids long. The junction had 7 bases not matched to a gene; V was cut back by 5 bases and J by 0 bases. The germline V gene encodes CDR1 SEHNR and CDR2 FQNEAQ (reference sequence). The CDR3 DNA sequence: TGTGCCAGCAGCCCAGGACAGGTCAGCTCTGGAAACACCATATATTTT. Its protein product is CASSPGQVSSGNTIYF.

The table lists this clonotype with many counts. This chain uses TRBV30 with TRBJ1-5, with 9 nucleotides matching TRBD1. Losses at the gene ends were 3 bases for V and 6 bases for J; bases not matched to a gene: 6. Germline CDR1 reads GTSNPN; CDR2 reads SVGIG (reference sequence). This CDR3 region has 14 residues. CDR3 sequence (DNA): TGTGCCTGGAGCCCCGGGACAGGGCCTCAGCCCCAGCATTTT. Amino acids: CAWSPGTGPQPQHF.

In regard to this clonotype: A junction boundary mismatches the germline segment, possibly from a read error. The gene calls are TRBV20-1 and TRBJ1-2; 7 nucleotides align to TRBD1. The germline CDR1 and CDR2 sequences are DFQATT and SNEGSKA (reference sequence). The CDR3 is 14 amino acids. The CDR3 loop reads CSADPPGQRYGHTF. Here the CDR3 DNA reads TGCAGTGCTGATCCTCCGGGACAGCGCTATGGCCACACCTTC.

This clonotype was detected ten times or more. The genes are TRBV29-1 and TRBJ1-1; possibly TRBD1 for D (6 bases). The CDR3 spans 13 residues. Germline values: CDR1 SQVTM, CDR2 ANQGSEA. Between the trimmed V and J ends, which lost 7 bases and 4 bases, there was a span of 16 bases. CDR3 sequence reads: CSARGGEGTEAFF. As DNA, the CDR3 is TGCAGCGCCAGAGGGGGTGAGGGCACTGAAGCTTTCTTT.

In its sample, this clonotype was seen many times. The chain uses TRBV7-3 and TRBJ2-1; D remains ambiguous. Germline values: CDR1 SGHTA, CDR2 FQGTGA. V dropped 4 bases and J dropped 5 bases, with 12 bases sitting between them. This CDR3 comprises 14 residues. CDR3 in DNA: TGTGCCAGCAGCTCATTGGCTGGACACAATGAGCAGTTCTTC. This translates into CASSSLAGHNEQFF. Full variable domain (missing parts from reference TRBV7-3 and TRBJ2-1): GAGVSQTPSNKVTEKGKYVELRCDPISGHTALYWYRQSLGQGPEFLIYFQGTGAADDSGLPNDRFFAVRPEGSVSTLKIQRTERGDSAVYLCASSSLAGHNEQFFGPGTRLTVL.

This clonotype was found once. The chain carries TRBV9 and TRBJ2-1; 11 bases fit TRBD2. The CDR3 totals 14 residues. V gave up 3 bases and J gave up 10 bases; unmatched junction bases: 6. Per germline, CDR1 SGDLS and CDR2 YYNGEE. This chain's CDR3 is CASSAGTSGYEQFF. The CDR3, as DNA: TGTGCCAGCAGCGCCGGGACTAGCGGATACGAGCAGTTCTTC. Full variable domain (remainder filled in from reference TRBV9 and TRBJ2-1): DSGVTQTPKHLITATGQRVTLRCSPRSGDLSVYWYQQSLDQGLQFLIQYYNGEERAKGNILERFSAQQFPDLHSELNLSSLELGDSALYFCASSAGTSGYEQFFGPGTRLTVL.

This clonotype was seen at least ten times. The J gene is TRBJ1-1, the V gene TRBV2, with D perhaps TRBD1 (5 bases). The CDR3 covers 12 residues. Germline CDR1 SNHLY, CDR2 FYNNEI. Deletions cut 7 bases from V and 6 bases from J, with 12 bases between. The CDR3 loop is CASTFQGAEAFF. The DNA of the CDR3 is TGTGCCAGCACGTTTCAGGGCGCTGAAGCTTTCTTT.

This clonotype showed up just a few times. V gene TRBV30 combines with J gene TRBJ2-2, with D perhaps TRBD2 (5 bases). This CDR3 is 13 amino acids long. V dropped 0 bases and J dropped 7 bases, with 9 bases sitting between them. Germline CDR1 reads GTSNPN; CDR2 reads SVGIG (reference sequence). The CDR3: CAWSVSVGGELFF. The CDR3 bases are TGTGCCTGGAGTGTTAGCGTTGGCGGGGAGCTGTTTTTT. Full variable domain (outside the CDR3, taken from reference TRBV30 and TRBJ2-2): SQTIHQWPATLVQPVGSPLSLECTVEGTSNPNLYWYRQAAGRGLQLLFYSVGIGQISSEVPQNLSASRPQDRQFILSSKKLLLSDSGFYLCAWSVSVGGELFFGEGSRLTVL.

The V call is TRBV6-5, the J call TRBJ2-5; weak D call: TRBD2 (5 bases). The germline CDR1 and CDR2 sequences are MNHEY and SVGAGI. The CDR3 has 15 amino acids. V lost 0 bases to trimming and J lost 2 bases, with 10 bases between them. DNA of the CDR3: TGTGCCAGCAGTTACTCTATTGGCGGGCAAGAGACCCAGTACTTC. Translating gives CASSYSIGGQETQYF.

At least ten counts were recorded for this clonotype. The chain's CDR3 is CATSDGSYNEQYF. CDR3 bases: TGTGCCACCAGTGATGGGTCCTATAACGAGCAGTACTTC. This sequence joins TRBV24-1 and TRBJ2-7, with D unresolved. Per germline, CDR1 KGHDR and CDR2 SFDVKD. With 3 bases removed from V and 5 bases from J, the gap between germline ends came to 10 bases. The length of the CDR3 is 13 residues.

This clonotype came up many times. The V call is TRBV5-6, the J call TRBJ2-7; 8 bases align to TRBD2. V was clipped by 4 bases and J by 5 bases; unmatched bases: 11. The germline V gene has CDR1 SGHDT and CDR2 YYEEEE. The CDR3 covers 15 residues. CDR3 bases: TGTGCCAGCAGCCTGCTTACTAGCGGTTCCGACGAGCAGTACTTC. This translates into CASSLLTSGSDEQYF. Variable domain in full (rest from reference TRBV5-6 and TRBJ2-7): DAGVTQSPTHLIKTRGQQVTLRCSPKSGHDTVSWYQQALGQGPQFIFQYYEEEERQRGNFPDRFSGHQFPNYSSELNVNALLLGDSALYLCASSLLTSGSDEQYFGPGTRLTVT.

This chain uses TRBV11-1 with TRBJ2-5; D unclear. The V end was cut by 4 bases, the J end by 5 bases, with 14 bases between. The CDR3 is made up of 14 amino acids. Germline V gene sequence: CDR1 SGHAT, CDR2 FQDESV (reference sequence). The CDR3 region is CASSSPPIPETQYF. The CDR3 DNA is TGTGCCAGCAGCTCCCCCCCGATCCCGGAGACCCAGTACTTC.

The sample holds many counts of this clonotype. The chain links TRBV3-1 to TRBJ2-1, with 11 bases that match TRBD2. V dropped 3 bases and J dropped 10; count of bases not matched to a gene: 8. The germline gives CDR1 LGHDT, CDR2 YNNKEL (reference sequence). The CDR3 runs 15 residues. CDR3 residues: CASSQDLAGGREQFF. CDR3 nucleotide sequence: TGTGCCAGCAGCCAGGACCTAGCGGGAGGCAGGGAGCAGTTCTTC.

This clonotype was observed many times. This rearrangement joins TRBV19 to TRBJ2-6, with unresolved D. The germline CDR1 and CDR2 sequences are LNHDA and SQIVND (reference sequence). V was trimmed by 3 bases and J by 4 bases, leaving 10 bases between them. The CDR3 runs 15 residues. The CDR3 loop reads CASSIPVTGANVLTF. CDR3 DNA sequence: TGTGCCAGTAGTATCCCCGTCACGGGGGCCAACGTCCTGACTTTC. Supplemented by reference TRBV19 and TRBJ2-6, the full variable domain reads DGGITQSPKYLFRKEGQNVTLSCEQNLNHDAMYWYRQDPGQGLRLIYYSQIVNDFQKGDIAEGYSVSREKKESFPLTVTSAQKNPTAFYLCASSIPVTGANVLTFGAGSRLTVL.

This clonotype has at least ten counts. The CDR3 here is CSGRESGTDTQYF. The DNA for the CDR3 is TGCAGCGGGCGGGAGAGTGGGACAGATACGCAGTATTTT. This chain uses TRBV20-1 with TRBJ2-3; TRBD2 agrees at 7 bases. Germline V gene sequence: CDR1 DFQATT, CDR2 SNEGSKA (reference sequence). CDR3 length equals 13 residues.

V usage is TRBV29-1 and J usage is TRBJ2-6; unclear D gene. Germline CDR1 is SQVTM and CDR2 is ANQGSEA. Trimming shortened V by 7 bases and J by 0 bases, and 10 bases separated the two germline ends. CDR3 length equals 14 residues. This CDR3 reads CSALFSSGANVLTF. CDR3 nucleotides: TGCAGCGCCCTTTTTTCCTCTGGGGCCAACGTCCTGACTTTC. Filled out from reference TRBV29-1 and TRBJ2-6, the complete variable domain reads SAVISQKPSRDICQRGTSLTIQCQVDSQVTMMFWYRQQPGQSLTLIATANQGSEATYESGFVIDKFPISRPNLTFSTLTVSNMSPEDSSIYLCSALFSSGANVLTFGAGSRLTVL.

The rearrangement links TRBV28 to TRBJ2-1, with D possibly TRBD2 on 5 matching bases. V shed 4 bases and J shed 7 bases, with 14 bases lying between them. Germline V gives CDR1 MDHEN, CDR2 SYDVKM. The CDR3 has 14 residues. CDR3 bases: TGTGCCAGCAGTTCCCCGGCCGAGGGAAATGAGCAGTTCTTC. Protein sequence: CASSSPAEGNEQFF.

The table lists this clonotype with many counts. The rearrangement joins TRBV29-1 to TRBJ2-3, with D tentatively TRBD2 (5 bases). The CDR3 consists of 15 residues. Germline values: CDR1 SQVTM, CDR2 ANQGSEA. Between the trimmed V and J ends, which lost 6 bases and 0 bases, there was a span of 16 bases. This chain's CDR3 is CSVATGSYSTDTQYF. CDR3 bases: TGCAGCGTCGCGACGGGATCCTATAGCACAGATACGCAGTATTTT.

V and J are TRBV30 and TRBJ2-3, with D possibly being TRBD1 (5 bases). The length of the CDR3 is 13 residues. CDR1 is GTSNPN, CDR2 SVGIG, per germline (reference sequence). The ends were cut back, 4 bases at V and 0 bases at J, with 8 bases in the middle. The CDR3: CAWNPGSTDTQYF. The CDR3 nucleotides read TGTGCCTGGAACCCAGGGAGCACAGATACGCAGTATTTT.

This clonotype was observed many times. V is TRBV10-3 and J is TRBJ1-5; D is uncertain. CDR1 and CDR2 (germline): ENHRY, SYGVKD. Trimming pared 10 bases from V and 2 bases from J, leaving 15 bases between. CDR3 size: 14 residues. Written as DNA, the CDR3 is TGTGCCACCCACGCTGGACTGCGCAATCAGCCCCAGCATTTT. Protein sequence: CATHAGLRNQPQHF.